One sample yielded the 24 T cell receptor beta chains listed below, sequenced in a study of blood T cell repertoires in COVID-19. Clones were sequenced by immunoSEQ multiplex PCR, and TCRdb holds only the in-frame ones, with some missing. The repertoire holds under 250,000 clones, with about four fifths as singletons. Sequenced material: peripheral blood. The source of these receptors is a woman aged 40 to 50 with active or convalescent COVID-19.

V usage is TRBV27 and J usage is TRBJ2-1; D is perhaps TRBD1 (6 bases). The V end lost 5 bases, the J end lost 5 bases, and 13 bases lay between the germline ends. The germline CDR1 and CDR2 sequences are MNHEY and SMNVEV (reference sequence). The CDR3 length is 14 residues. CDR3 nucleotides: TGTGCCAGCAGTACCACACAGGGTAACAATGAGCAGTTCTTC. Translation gives CASSTTQGNNEQFF.

The chain combines TRBV6-5 with TRBJ2-7; D is possibly TRBD1 (5 bases). The CDR3 is 13 residues long. V lost 8 bases, J lost 2 bases, and 13 bases lay in between. Germline CDR1 is MNHEY and CDR2 is SVGAGI. CDR3 in DNA: TGTGCCAGCGGCGACGGACAAACCTACGAGCAGTACTTC. Residues: CASGDGQTYEQYF.

The gene calls are TRBV28 and TRBJ1-4; 12 bases are shared with TRBD1. This CDR3 contains 16 residues. Germline lookup yields CDR1 MDHEN and CDR2 SYDVKM. Trimming at V came to 6 bases and at J to 7 bases, leaving 9 bases not matched to a gene. The CDR3 region is CASRIGTGGLGEKLFF. The CDR3 bases are TGTGCCAGCAGAATTGGGACAGGGGGCCTCGGTGAAAAACTGTTTTTT.

The V call is TRBV18, the J call TRBJ1-1; D remains ambiguous. Germline V lookup: CDR1 KGHSH, CDR2 LQKENI. Trimming took off 3 bases at V and 1 base at J, with 6 bases between the two ends. The CDR3 contains 13 residues. CDR3 in amino acids: CASSPGRNTEAFF. DNA for the CDR3: TGTGCCAGCTCACCTGGCAGGAACACTGAAGCTTTCTTT. The full variable domain, with the rest looked up from reference TRBV18 and TRBJ1-1, is NAGVMQNPRHLVRRRGQEARLRCSPMKGHSHVYWYRQLPEEGLKFMVYLQKENIIDESGMPKERFSAEFPKEGPSILRIQQVVRGDSAAYFCASSPGRNTEAFFGQGTRLTVV.

The chain carries TRBV15 and TRBJ1-1; no definite D call. Germline CDR1 and CDR2: LNHNV and YYDKDF (reference sequence). This CDR3 spans 16 amino acids. The V end lost 1 base, the J end lost 0 bases, and 12 bases lay between the germline ends. CDR3 residues: CATSRGGSMMNTEAFF. CDR3 in DNA: TGTGCCACCAGCAGAGGAGGGTCCATGATGAACACTGAAGCTTTCTTT.

V and J are TRBV28 and TRBJ1-5; TRBD1 is a possible D gene (6 bases). V was trimmed by 3 bases and J by 2 bases, leaving 14 bases between them. Germline CDR1 and CDR2: MDHEN and SYDVKM. CDR3 size: 16 residues. In DNA form, the CDR3 reads TGTGCCAGCAGTTTGGGGGCCTCAAAGGGCAATCAGCCCCAGCATTTT. It is translated as CASSLGASKGNQPQHF.

V and J are TRBV12-5 and TRBJ1-5, with 8 bases identical to TRBD1. The V segment lost 4 bases and the J segment 3 bases; nucleotides outside the gene matches: 5. The CDR3 loop spans 15 amino acids. CDR1 and CDR2 (germline): LGHNT, FRNRAP. The CDR3 reads CASGSPGGYNQPQHF. CDR3 nucleotide sequence: TGTGCTAGTGGTTCTCCAGGGGGCTACAATCAGCCCCAGCATTTT.

V and J are TRBV19 and TRBJ2-7, with 10 nucleotides matching TRBD1. J lost 5 bases, V lost 7 bases, and 14 bases had no gene match. Germline CDR1 reads LNHDA; CDR2 reads SQIVND (reference sequence). There are 16 residues in the CDR3. The CDR3 loop is CASKSSPGQGSDEQYF. DNA for the CDR3: TGTGCCAGTAAGTCATCACCGGGACAGGGGTCTGACGAGCAGTACTTC.

This rearrangement joins TRBV19 to TRBJ1-1, with D possibly TRBD1 on 5 matching bases. The CDR3 spans 15 residues. Trimming cost V 0 bases and J 5 bases, with 13 bases left between them. CDR1 is LNHDA, CDR2 SQIVND, per germline (reference sequence). Written as DNA, the CDR3 is TGTGCCAGTAGTATAGATGGCAGGGAAAGGACTGAAGCTTTCTTT. Translating gives CASSIDGRERTEAFF.

The chain joins TRBV4-3 to TRBJ1-2, with TRBD1 matching 7 bases. Losses at the gene ends were 1 base for V and 3 bases for J; bases not matched to a gene: 14. The germline gives CDR1 LGHNA, CDR2 YSLEER. CDR3 length: 18 amino acids. DNA of the CDR3: TGCGCCAGCAGCCAAGTATATTTCAGGGGGTCGTTGGACTATGGCTACACCTTC. The encoded protein is CASSQVYFRGSLDYGYTF.

V usage is TRBV24-1 and J usage is TRBJ1-2, with 9 bases matching TRBD1. Germline values: CDR1 KGHDR, CDR2 SFDVKD. This CDR3 region has 13 residues. The V and J ends lost 5 bases and 5 bases, in that order; junction bases with no gene match: 2. In DNA form, the CDR3 reads TGTGCCACCAGTGGAGGACAGGGGTATGGCTACACCTTC. This gives the protein CATSGGQGYGYTF.

The chain links TRBV5-6 to TRBJ1-6; 7 bases are shared with TRBD1. CDR3 length: 17 amino acids. With 0 bases clipped from V and 4 bases from J, the junction kept 7 bases outside the gene matches. Looked up from germline, CDR1 is SGHDT and CDR2 is YYEEEE. CDR3 sequence: CASSLGSRGWYNSPLHF. The DNA for the CDR3 is TGTGCCAGCAGCTTGGGGTCCAGGGGGTGGTATAATTCACCCCTCCACTTT. The variable domain in full, completed from reference TRBV5-6 and TRBJ1-6, reads DAGVTQSPTHLIKTRGQQVTLRCSPKSGHDTVSWYQQALGQGPQFIFQYYEEEERQRGNFPDRFSGHQFPNYSSELNVNALLLGDSALYLCASSLGSRGWYNSPLHFGNGTRLTVT.

The rearrangement links TRBV6-1 to TRBJ2-1; 8 bases agree with TRBD1. CDR1 and CDR2 from the germline V gene are MNHNS and SASEGT. Trimming at V came to 2 bases and at J to 8 bases, leaving 8 bases not matched to a gene. The CDR3 is 15 amino acids. The CDR3, as DNA: TGTGCCAGCAGTGAATTGACAGGGGCGATCGATGAGCAGTTCTTC. Protein: CASSELTGAIDEQFF.

This sequence joins TRBV5-4 and TRBJ1-6; 12 bases map to TRBD1. Trimming cost V 4 bases and J 10 bases; bases outside gene matches: 6. Germline V lookup: CDR1 SGHNT, CDR2 YYREEE (reference sequence). This CDR3 is built from 15 residues. The CDR3 sequence is CASSGTGGSGSPLHF. In DNA, the CDR3 is TGTGCCAGCAGCGGGACAGGGGGCAGTGGATCACCCCTCCACTTT.

The chain employs TRBV7-3 and TRBJ1-1, with D maybe TRBD1 (6 bases). V gave up 3 bases and J gave up 3 bases, with 11 bases separating them. Germline CDR1 and CDR2: SGHTA and FQGTGA. This CDR3 comprises 14 residues. For the CDR3, the DNA is TGTGCCAGCAGCTTCGACAGGACAGACACTGAAGCTTTCTTT. Its translation: CASSFDRTDTEAFF.

The CDR3 loop reads CASSYSSGGAYNEQFF. The CDR3 DNA follows: TGTGCCAGCAGTTACTCGAGCGGGGGGGCCTACAATGAGCAGTTCTTC. This chain links TRBV6-5 with TRBJ2-1; TRBD2 aligns across 10 bases. CDR1 is MNHEY and CDR2 is SVGAGI in the germline V gene. CDR3 length equals 16 residues. V lost 0 bases to trimming and J lost 2 bases; unmatched junction nucleotides: 1.

This chain links TRBV29-1 with TRBJ1-1, with TRBD1 identical over 10 bases. There are 15 residues in the CDR3. Looked up from germline, CDR1 is SQVTM and CDR2 is ANQGSEA. Trimming removed 4 bases from V and 0 bases from J; junction bases left unmatched: 5. This CDR3 reads CSVGTGGFMNTEAFF. The CDR3, as DNA: TGCAGCGTTGGGACAGGGGGTTTCATGAACACTGAAGCTTTCTTT.

The chain carries TRBV2 and TRBJ1-1, with D unresolved. The V gene's germline CDR1 is SNHLY and CDR2 FYNNEI. The V end was cut by 8 bases, the J end by 4 bases, with 11 bases between. The CDR3 extends over 12 amino acids. CDR3 nucleotides: TGTGCCAGCCGGGAGGGTCGCACTGAAGCTTTCTTT. Protein: CASREGRTEAFF.

The chain joins TRBV6-5 to TRBJ2-2; 7 positions match TRBD1. There are 14 residues in the CDR3. Per the germline V gene, CDR1 is MNHEY and CDR2 is SVGAGI. Trimming cost V 5 bases and J 6 bases; bases outside gene matches: 6. CDR3 sequence: CASSIQGNAGELFF. DNA for the CDR3: TGTGCCAGCAGTATACAGGGGAATGCCGGGGAGCTGTTTTTT.

This clone was seen a handful of times. The chain employs TRBV19 and TRBJ1-6; D is possibly TRBD1 (6 bases). V lost 4 bases, J lost 4 bases, and 11 bases lay in between. Germline assignment: CDR1 LNHDA and CDR2 SQIVND (reference sequence). This CDR3 has 15 residues. CDR3 nucleotides: TGTGCCAGTAGTACCACAGGGATGTATAATTCACCCCTCCACTTT. Its translation: CASSTTGMYNSPLHF.

The rearrangement joins TRBV7-9 to TRBJ1-3; TRBD1 agrees at 10 bases. CDR3 length: 17 residues. Germline values: CDR1 SEHNR, CDR2 FQNEAQ (reference sequence). Trimming removed 4 bases from V and 0 bases from J; junction bases left unmatched: 6. The CDR3 region has the DNA TGTGCCAGCAGCTGGGGACAGGGGTTAATCTCTGGAAACACCATATATTTT. Amino acids: CASSWGQGLISGNTIYF.

The chain couples TRBV7-9 to TRBJ1-3; tentatively, D is TRBD1 (6 bases). The CDR3 extends over 15 amino acids. V was shortened by 5 bases and J by 2 bases, with 13 bases between the two germline ends. CDR1 and CDR2 (germline): SEHNR, FQNEAQ (reference sequence). The CDR3 region is CASSPRDIAGNTIYF. The CDR3, as DNA: TGTGCCAGCAGCCCAAGGGACATCGCTGGAAACACCATATATTTT.

This clone occurred once. The genes are TRBV4-2 and TRBJ2-6; unclear D gene. Trimming took off 1 base at V and 2 bases at J, with 6 bases between the two ends. The CDR3 covers 15 residues. The germline gives CDR1 LGHNA, CDR2 YNFKEQ. In DNA form, the CDR3 reads TGTGCCAGCAGCCAAGTGAGCCCTGGGGCCAACGTCCTGACTTTC. It encodes CASSQVSPGANVLTF.

The chain combines TRBV5-6 with TRBJ1-6, with a weak D call TRBD1 (5 bases). Germline V gene lookup returns CDR1 SGHDT and CDR2 YYEEEE. Trimming removed 4 bases at V and 6 bases at J, with 23 bases between. This CDR3 has 18 residues. The CDR3 DNA reads TGTGCCAGCAGCGGGACTGGGTCGTCTGGGTTTGGTAATTCACCCCTCCACTTT. It translates to CASSGTGSSGFGNSPLHF.